The 7 T cell receptor beta chains given below trace back to one sample, sequenced in a study of blood T cell repertoires in COVID-19. Produced via immunoSEQ multiplex PCR; TCRdb's table is partial and in-frame only. The table lists 90,000 to 120,000 clones, roughly 92% of them singletons. The sample taken for sequencing was peripheral blood. All receptors derive from a man aged 65 to 79 with acute or convalescent COVID-19.

CDR3 DNA sequence: TGTGCCAGCAGCTTCCTCACTGAAGCTTTCTTT. Its protein product is CASSFLTEAFF. The rearrangement links TRBV7-2 to TRBJ1-1; D gene uncertain. CDR3 length equals 11 residues. CDR1 and CDR2 (germline): SGHTA, FQGNSA. V dropped 3 bases and J dropped 4 bases, with 3 bases sitting between them.

This chain links TRBV7-9 with TRBJ1-6; a possible D gene is TRBD1 (6 bases). V lost 4 bases and J 11 bases, leaving 15 bases between the germline ends. The CDR3 totals 14 residues. Germline CDR1 reads SEHNR; CDR2 reads FQNEAQ (reference sequence). The CDR3, as DNA: TGTGCCAGCAGCTCAGGGGAGGGTAGGACACCCCTCCACTTT. This codes for CASSSGEGRTPLHF.

The chain links TRBV7-9 to TRBJ2-1; D is unclear. CDR1 is SEHNR, CDR2 FQNEAQ, per germline (reference sequence). V was trimmed by 2 bases and J by 9 bases, leaving 5 bases between them. The CDR3 length is 11 residues. Here the CDR3 DNA reads TGTGCCAGCAGCTTATATTCTGAGCAGTTCTTC. It is translated as CASSLYSEQFF.

V gene TRBV12-5 combines with J gene TRBJ2-2; weak D call: TRBD2 (5 bases). Trimming took 0 bases from V and 3 from J, leaving 8 bases between them. There are 15 residues in the CDR3. CDR1 LGHNT and CDR2 FRNRAP come from the germline V gene. For the CDR3, the DNA is TGTGCTAGTGGTTTGGTAGGACTCTACACCGGGGAGCTGTTTTTT. It translates to CASGLVGLYTGELFF. The entire variable domain, with the rest obtained from reference TRBV12-5 and TRBJ2-2, is as follows: DARVTQTPRHKVTEMGQEVTMRCQPILGHNTVFWYRQTMMQGLELLAYFRNRAPLDDSGMPKDRFSAEMPDATLATLKIQPSEPRDSAVYFCASGLVGLYTGELFFGEGSRLTVL.

The rearrangement joins TRBV7-2 to TRBJ2-1; 9 bases fit TRBD2. The V gene's germline CDR1 is SGHTA and CDR2 FQGNSA. The CDR3 runs to 14 residues. V shed 7 bases and J 5 bases; nucleotides not matched to a gene: 6. The CDR3 region has the DNA TGTGCCAGCAAGAGGACTAGCGACCACAATGAGCAGTTCTTC. Its protein is CASKRTSDHNEQFF.

The sample holds a few counts of this clone. The chain is built from TRBV3-1 (or the pseudogene TRBV3-2) and TRBJ2-2; 9 nucleotides agree with TRBD2. The germline gives CDR1 LGHDT, CDR2 YNNKEL (reference sequence). Germline trimming cut 1 base from V and 6 bases from J; bases unmatched to any gene: 6. CDR3 length equals 16 residues. The CDR3 protein is CASSQVWEREAGELFF. In nucleotides, the CDR3 is TGTGCCAGCAGCCAAGTATGGGAGCGGGAGGCCGGGGAGCTGTTTTTT.

J is TRBJ2-5 and V is TRBV20-1; D is possibly TRBD2 (6 bases). The germline V gene encodes CDR1 DFQATT and CDR2 SNEGSKA (reference sequence). Trimming left V 6 bases short and J 7 bases short, with 12 bases between. This CDR3 has 11 residues. CDR3 sequence reads: CSAPGGGTQYF. The CDR3 DNA is TGCAGTGCCCCTGGGGGAGGGACCCAGTACTTC.